The present TCR beta chain was sequenced within a study of OX40 agonist ivuxolimab in advanced cancers. Generated by immunoSEQ multiplex PCR, the TCRdb table keeps only in-frame clones and is missing some. The table shows roughly 60,000 clones, with roughly 88% occurring only once. This CDR3 region has 14 residues. Trimming removed 9 bases from V and 0 bases from J; junction bases left unmatched: 5. Germline V lookup: CDR1 SGHDN, CDR2 FVKESK. Anyone with autoimmune disease history or systemic immunosuppression was excluded. The chain recombines TRBV14 with TRBJ2-1; 7 bases match TRBD1. The sequencing here drew on CD4+ or CD8+ T cells sorted from blood, taken in a trial of the OX40 agonist ivuxolimab. This receptor was obtained from an adult with an advanced solid tumor such as melanoma, head and neck, liver or kidney cancer. CDR3 bases: TGTGCCAGGGGGGACAGAGACTCCTACAATGAGCAGTTCTTC. It specifies CARGDRDSYNEQFF.